This T cell receptor (beta chain) comes out of a study of blood T cells in healthy people across ages. This clonotype came up a few times. The antigen is undetermined. CDR1 is SGDLS and CDR2 is YYNGEE in the germline V gene. V was shortened by 0 bases and J by 14 bases, with 12 bases between the two germline ends. The CDR3 is made up of 12 amino acids. All donors came from Russia, were Caucasian and healthy, and spanned ages roughly 6 to 100. Next came a second PCR, run for about 7 to 11 cycles, which used a sample-barcoded 5' primer along with a J-beta primer mix. Every sample returned 3 million or more CDR3-containing paired-end reads. TCRdb reprocessed the 5' RACE reads via MiXCR and lists one record per CDR3 protein. The repertoire holds hundreds of thousands of distinct CDR3 sequences, 40% to 50% seen once, with around 23% in the top ten. Broader study findings: A greater number of naive CD4+ cells and higher diversity distinguished long-lived donors from aged donors.

The sequenced material came from blood. The chain joins TRBV9 to TRBJ2-1; D gene ambiguous. This TCR was sampled from a man older than 75 in good health. CDR3 in DNA: TGTGCCAGCAGCGTAGATGGCGGCCACGAGTTCTTC. Protein: CASSVDGGHEFF.